The present T cell receptor (beta chain) was sequenced within a study of regulatory T cells in long-lasting Graves disease. Arm-PCR of CDR3 regions and iRepertoire HTBI primers were the basis on which TCR beta libraries were built. Each CDR3 protein gets one entry after TCRdb re-called the multiplex PCR reads with MiXCR. The repertoire consists of fewer than 600,000 distinct CDR3 sequences, with 20% to 25% occurring once and the leading ten covering under 15%. Germline loops: CDR1 MNHGY, CDR2 SVAAGI. V shed 6 bases and J shed 0 bases, with 9 bases lying between them. This CDR3 spans 13 amino acids. Documented time point: persistent/refractory GD, antithyroid drugs over 5 years with positive TRAb. Isolated PBMC RNA provided the starting material for the TCR library. In its sample, this clonotype was seen many times.

This receptor was taken from a female donor with Graves disease. Specimen: peripheral blood mononuclear cells (PBMCs), collected when the disease was refractory, from a patient treated with antithyroid drugs. The chain uses TRBV6-9 and TRBJ2-7; tentatively, D is TRBD2 (5 bases). In DNA, the CDR3 is TGTGCCAGCAGCTTCGGACTCTCCTACGAGCAGTACTTC. This gives the protein CASSFGLSYEQYF.